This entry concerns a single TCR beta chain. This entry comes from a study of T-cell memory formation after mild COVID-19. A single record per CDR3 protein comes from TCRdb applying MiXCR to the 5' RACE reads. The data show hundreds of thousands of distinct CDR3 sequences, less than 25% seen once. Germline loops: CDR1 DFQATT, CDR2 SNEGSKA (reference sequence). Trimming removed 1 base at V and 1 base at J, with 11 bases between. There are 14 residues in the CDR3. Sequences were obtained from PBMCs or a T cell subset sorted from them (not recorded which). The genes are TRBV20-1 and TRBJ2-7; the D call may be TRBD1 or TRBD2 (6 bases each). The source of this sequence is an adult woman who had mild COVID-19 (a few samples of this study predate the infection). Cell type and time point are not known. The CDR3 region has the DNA TGCAGTGCTAGAGTTGAGGGGGGTTCCTACGAGCAGTACTTC. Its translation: CSARVEGGSYEQYF.